The next 13 T cell receptor beta chains were all read from a single sample in a study of control samples from healthy donors and cancer patients. Measured with immunoSEQ multiplex PCR; TCRdb has only the in-frame clones, and not every one. The table includes about 89,000 clones, about 89% detected once. The sequenced sample consisted of blood. These receptors were collected from a man aged 25-45 years in good health.

A note on this clone: Other DNA variants within this sample encode the same CDR3. The V gene is TRBV18, the J gene TRBJ2-2, with D possibly TRBD1 on 5 matching bases. Per germline, CDR1 KGHSH and CDR2 LQKENI. V was shortened by 3 bases and J by 1 base, with 6 bases between the two germline ends. This CDR3 has 14 residues. The CDR3 region has the DNA TGTGCCAGCTCACCCGGACAGAACACCGGGGAGCTGTTTTTT. Its protein product is CASSPGQNTGELFF. Filled out from reference TRBV18 and TRBJ2-2, the complete variable domain reads NAGVMQNPRHLVRRRGQEARLRCSPMKGHSHVYWYRQLPEEGLKFMVYLQKENIIDESGMPKERFSAEFPKEGPSILRIQQVVRGDSAAYFCASSPGQNTGELFFGEGSRLTVL.

V and J are TRBV19 and TRBJ1-6; TRBD1 agrees at 8 bases. The CDR3 loop spans 16 amino acids. The germline CDR1 and CDR2 sequences are LNHDA and SQIVND (reference sequence). V lost 5 bases to trimming and J lost 4 bases; unmatched junction nucleotides: 7. CDR3 sequence: CASSGTGGGYNSPLHF. CDR3 sequence (DNA): TGTGCCAGTAGTGGGACAGGCGGGGGGTATAATTCACCCCTCCACTTT.

This clone occurred once. The CDR3 bases are TGTGCCATCAGTGAACGCGACCCCTCTGGAAACACCATATATTTT. Its protein is CAISERDPSGNTIYF. The chain has TRBV10-3 and TRBJ1-3; D unclear. Trimming cost V 3 bases and J 0 bases, with 9 bases left between them. The CDR3 loop spans 15 amino acids. Germline loops: CDR1 ENHRY, CDR2 SYGVKD.

This chain connects TRBV2 to TRBJ1-2; D is unclear. The CDR3 has 13 residues. V shed 6 bases and J shed 6 bases, with 14 bases lying between them. The germline CDR1 and CDR2 sequences are SNHLY and FYNNEI. The CDR3 DNA follows: TGTGCCAGCAGCGTCCTGTCAAGTGATGGCTACACCTTC. Its translation is CASSVLSSDGYTF. The full variable domain, with the rest looked up from reference TRBV2 and TRBJ1-2, is EPEVTQTPSHQVTQMGQEVILRCVPISNHLYFYWYRQILGQKVEFLVSFYNNEISEKSEIFDDQFSVERPDGSNFTLKIRSTKLEDSAMYFCASSVLSSDGYTFGSGTRLTVV.

This clone appeared a single time. The V and J genes are TRBV12-5 and TRBJ2-5, with D unclear. V lost 1 base, J lost 4 bases, and 13 bases lay in between. This CDR3 is built from 15 residues. Germline CDR1 is LGHNT and CDR2 is FRNRAP. The CDR3 sequence is CASGLGAATGETQYF. Written as DNA, the CDR3 is TGTGCTAGTGGTTTGGGGGCAGCCACGGGAGAGACCCAGTACTTC.

This chain links TRBV27 with TRBJ1-1; 7 bases match TRBD1. Unmatched junction bases numbered 7, after V lost 4 bases and J lost 2 bases. CDR1 MNHEY and CDR2 SMNVEV come from the germline V gene (reference sequence). CDR3 size: 15 residues. The CDR3 loop reads CASSSTGVGNTEAFF. In nucleotides, the CDR3 is TGTGCCAGCAGTTCCACAGGGGTCGGTAACACTGAAGCTTTCTTT.

The genes are TRBV28 and TRBJ1-2, with 7 bases fitting TRBD1. Trimming took 7 bases from V and 4 from J; bases not matched to a gene: 9. Per germline, CDR1 MDHEN and CDR2 SYDVKM. This CDR3 spans 14 amino acids. CDR3 nucleotide sequence: TGTGCCAGCACCGGGACAGTAGGTATCTATGGCTACACCTTC. Amino acid sequence: CASTGTVGIYGYTF.

The chain recombines TRBV5-1 with TRBJ2-1; TRBD2 matches 8 bases. Germline assignment: CDR1 SGHRS and CDR2 YFSETQ. J was trimmed by 2 bases and V by 2 bases; bases with no gene match: 3. The CDR3 is 15 amino acids. DNA of the CDR3: TGCGCCAGCAGCTTTACTAGCGGAGCCTACAATGAGCAGTTCTTC. Translated: CASSFTSGAYNEQFF.

This clone is a singleton in its sample. The chain couples TRBV5-1 to TRBJ1-1; weak D call: TRBD1 (5 bases). V lost 4 bases and J lost 5, with 18 bases in between. This CDR3 comprises 15 residues. CDR1 and CDR2 from the germline V gene are SGHRS and YFSETQ. For the CDR3, the DNA is TGCGCCAGCAGCCCCGGGACCGGGGCCCTTACTGAAGCTTTCTTT. Protein sequence: CASSPGTGALTEAFF.

In the case of this clone: Its ends do not fully match the called genes, so a read error is possible. J is TRBJ1-2 and V is TRBV12-5, with D hard to call. The CDR3 consists of 13 residues. CDR1 is LGHNT and CDR2 is FRNRAP in the germline V gene. CDR3 residues: CTSAVGVHYGYTF. CDR3 sequence (DNA): TGTACTAGTGCAGTTGGGGTGCACTATGGCTACACCTTC.

In the case of this clone: The conserved phenylalanine or tryptophan normally closing the CDR3 is absent here, so this likely arose from a read error. The limits of the CDR3 on the DNA are not certain, so only TCRdb's listed CDR3 is given. This chain joins TRBV6-2 or TRBV6-3 and TRBJ2-7. The CDR3 has 11 residues if both end residues are counted. The V gene's germline CDR1 is MNHEY and CDR2 SVGEGT. This chain's CDR3 is CASSYREWIVD.

The chain recombines TRBV9 with TRBJ2-5; 7 positions match TRBD2. Germline assignment: CDR1 SGDLS and CDR2 YYNGEE. This CDR3 is built from 15 residues. With 3 bases clipped from V and 2 bases from J, the junction kept 7 bases outside the gene matches. This CDR3 is CASSGGTILQETQYF. DNA of the CDR3: TGTGCCAGCAGCGGCGGGACTATACTACAAGAGACCCAGTACTTC. The complete variable domain, with remaining parts taken from reference TRBV9 and TRBJ2-5, reads DSGVTQTPKHLITATGQRVTLRCSPRSGDLSVYWYQQSLDQGLQFLIQYYNGEERAKGNILERFSAQQFPDLHSELNLSSLELGDSALYFCASSGGTILQETQYFGPGTRLLVL.

The CDR3 protein is CASSSLDGRNTEAFF. Written as DNA, the CDR3 is TGTGCCAGCAGTTCCTTAGACGGGCGGAACACTGAAGCTTTCTTT. The chain is built from TRBV27 and TRBJ1-1; no reliable D call. Trimming stripped 4 bases from V and 1 base from J, with 13 bases between. This CDR3 region has 15 residues. In germline, CDR1 is MNHEY, CDR2 SMNVEV (reference sequence).